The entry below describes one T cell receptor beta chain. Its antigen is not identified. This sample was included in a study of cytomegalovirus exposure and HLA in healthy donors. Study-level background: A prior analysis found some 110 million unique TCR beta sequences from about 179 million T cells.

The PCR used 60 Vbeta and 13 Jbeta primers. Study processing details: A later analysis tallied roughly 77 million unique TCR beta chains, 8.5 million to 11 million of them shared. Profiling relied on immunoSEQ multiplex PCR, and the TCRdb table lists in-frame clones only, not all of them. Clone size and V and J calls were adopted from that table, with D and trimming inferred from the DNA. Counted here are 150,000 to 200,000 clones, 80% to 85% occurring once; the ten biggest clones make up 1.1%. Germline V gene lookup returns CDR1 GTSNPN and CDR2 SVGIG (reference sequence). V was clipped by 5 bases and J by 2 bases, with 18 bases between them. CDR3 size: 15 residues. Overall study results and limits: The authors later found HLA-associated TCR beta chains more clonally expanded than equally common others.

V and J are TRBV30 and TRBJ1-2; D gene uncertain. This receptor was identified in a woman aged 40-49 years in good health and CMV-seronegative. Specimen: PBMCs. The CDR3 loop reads CAWALLAAGNYGYTF. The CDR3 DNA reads TGTGCCTGGGCTCTTCTAGCGGCAGGCAACTATGGCTACACCTTC. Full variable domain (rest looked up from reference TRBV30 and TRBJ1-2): SQTIHQWPATLVQPVGSPLSLECTVEGTSNPNLYWYRQAAGRGLQLLFYSVGIGQISSEVPQNLSASRPQDRQFILSSKKLLLSDSGFYLCAWALLAAGNYGYTFGSGTRLTVV.